This T cell receptor beta chain appears in the sequencing data of a study of T cells after yellow fever vaccination. Study-level points and caveats: The appearance of a small share of clonotypes in both CD4 and CD8 compartments was observed.

The V gene lost 6 bases and the J gene lost 0 bases, with 18 bases spanning the gap. Germline loops: CDR1 KGHSH, CDR2 LQKENI. This CDR3 comprises 16 residues. TCRdb itself ran the 5' RACE reads through MiXCR, one entry per CDR3 protein. This table holds 450,000 to 550,000 distinct CDR3 sequences, 21% found once. This clonotype was seen more than once but under ten times. Antigen specificity is unknown. The clonotype comes from a man between 18 and 29 years old who received the YFV17D yellow fever vaccine. The J gene is TRBJ2-7, the V gene TRBV18, with a possible D match to TRBD1 (5 bases). This material consisted of PBMCs, taken roughly 20 days after the first yellow fever vaccination. This chain's CDR3 is CASSLPRDSFSYEQYF. The DNA for the CDR3 is TGTGCCAGCTCCCTCCCCAGGGATTCTTTCTCCTACGAGCAGTACTTC.